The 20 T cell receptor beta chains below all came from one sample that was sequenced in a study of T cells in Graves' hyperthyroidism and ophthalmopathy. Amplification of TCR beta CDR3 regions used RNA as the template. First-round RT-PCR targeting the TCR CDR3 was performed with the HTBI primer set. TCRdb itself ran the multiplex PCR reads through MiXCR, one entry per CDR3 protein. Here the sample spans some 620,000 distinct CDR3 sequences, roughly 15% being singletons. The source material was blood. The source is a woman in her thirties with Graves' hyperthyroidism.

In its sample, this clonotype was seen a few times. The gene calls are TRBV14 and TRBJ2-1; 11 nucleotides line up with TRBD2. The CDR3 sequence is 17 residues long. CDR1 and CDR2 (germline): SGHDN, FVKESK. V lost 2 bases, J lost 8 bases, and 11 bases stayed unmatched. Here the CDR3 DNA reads TGTGCCAGCAGCCAAAATCATTTACTAGCGGGAGACGATGAGCAGTTCTTC. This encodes CASSQNHLLAGDDEQFF.

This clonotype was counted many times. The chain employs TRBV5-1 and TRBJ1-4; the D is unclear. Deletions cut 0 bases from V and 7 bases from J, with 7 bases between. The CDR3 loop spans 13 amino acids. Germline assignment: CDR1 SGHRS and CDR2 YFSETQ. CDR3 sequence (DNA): TGCGCCAGCAGCTTGGAGGGCGGTGAAAAACTGTTTTTT. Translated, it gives CASSLEGGEKLFF.

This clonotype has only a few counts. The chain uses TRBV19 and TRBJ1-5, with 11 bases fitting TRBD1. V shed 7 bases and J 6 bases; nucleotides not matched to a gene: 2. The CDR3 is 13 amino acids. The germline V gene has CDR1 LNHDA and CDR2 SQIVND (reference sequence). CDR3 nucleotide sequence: TGTGCCAGTACTGGGACAGGGGGTCAGCCCCAGCATTTT. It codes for CASTGTGGQPQHF.

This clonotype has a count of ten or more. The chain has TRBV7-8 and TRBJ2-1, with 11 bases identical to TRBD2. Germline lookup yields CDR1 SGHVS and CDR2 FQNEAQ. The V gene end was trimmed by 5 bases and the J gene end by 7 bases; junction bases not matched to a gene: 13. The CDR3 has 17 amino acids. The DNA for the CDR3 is TGTGCCAGCAGCCCGAAGACTAGCGGGACTTTGGGGAATGAGCAGTTCTTC. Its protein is CASSPKTSGTLGNEQFF. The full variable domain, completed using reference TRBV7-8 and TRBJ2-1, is GAGVSQSPRYKVAKRGQDVALRCDPISGHVSLFWYQQALGQGPEFLTYFQNEAQLDKSGLPSDRFFAERPEGSVSTLKIQRTQQEDSAVYLCASSPKTSGTLGNEQFFGPGTRLTVL.

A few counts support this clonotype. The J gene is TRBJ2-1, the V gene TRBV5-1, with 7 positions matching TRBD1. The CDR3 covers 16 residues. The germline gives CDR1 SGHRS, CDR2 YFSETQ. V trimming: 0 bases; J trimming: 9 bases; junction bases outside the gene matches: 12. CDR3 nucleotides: TGCGCCAGCAGCTTGGAGTTTAGGGGGCATTTAGGTGAGCAGTTCTTC. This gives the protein CASSLEFRGHLGEQFF.

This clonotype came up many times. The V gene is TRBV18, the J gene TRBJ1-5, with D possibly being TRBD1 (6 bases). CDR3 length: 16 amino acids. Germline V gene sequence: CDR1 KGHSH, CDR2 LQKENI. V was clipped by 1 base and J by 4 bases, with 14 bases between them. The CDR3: CASSPRREGGNQPQHF. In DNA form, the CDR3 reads TGTGCCAGCTCACCACGTCGCGAAGGGGGGAATCAGCCCCAGCATTTT.

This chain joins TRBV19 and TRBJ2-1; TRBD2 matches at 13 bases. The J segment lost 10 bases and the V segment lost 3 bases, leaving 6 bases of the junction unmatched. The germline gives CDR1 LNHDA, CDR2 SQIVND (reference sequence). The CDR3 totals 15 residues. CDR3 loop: CASSIGLAGVWEQFF. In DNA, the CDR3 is TGTGCCAGTAGTATCGGACTAGCGGGAGTCTGGGAGCAGTTCTTC. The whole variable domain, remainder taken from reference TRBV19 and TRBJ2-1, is DGGITQSPKYLFRKEGQNVTLSCEQNLNHDAMYWYRQDPGQGLRLIYYSQIVNDFQKGDIAEGYSVSREKKESFPLTVTSAQKNPTAFYLCASSIGLAGVWEQFFGPGTRLTVL.

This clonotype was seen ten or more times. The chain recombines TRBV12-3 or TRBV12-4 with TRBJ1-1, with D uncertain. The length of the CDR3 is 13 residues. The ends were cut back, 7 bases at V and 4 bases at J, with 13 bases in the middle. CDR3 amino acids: CASNSGVSTEAFF. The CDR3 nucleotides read TGTGCCAGCAATTCGGGTGTGAGCACTGAAGCTTTCTTT.

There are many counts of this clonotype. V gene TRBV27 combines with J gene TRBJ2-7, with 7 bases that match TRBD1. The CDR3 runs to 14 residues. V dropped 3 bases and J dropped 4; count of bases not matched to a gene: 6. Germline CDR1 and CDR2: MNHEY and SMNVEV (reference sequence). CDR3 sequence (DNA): TGTGCCAGCAGTTTGACAGGGAATCCGTACGAGCAGTACTTC. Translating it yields CASSLTGNPYEQYF.

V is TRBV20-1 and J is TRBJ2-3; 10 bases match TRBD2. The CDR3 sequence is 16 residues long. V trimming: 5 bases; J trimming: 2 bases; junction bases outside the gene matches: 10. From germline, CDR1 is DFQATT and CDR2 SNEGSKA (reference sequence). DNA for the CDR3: TGCAGTGCTCCATTCAGGACTAGCGGAATCACAGATACGCAGTATTTT. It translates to CSAPFRTSGITDTQYF.

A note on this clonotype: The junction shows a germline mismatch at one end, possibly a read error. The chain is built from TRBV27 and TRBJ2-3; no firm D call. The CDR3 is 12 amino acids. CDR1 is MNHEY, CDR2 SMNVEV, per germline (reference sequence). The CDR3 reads CASSLSPDSQYF. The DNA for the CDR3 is TGTGCCAGCAGTTTATCCCCAGATTCGCAGTATTTT.

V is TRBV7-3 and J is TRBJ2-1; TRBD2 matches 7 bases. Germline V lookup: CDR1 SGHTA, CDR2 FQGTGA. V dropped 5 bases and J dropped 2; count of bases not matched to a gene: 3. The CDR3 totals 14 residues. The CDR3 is CASSGREAYNEQFF. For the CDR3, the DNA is TGTGCCAGCAGCGGCCGGGAGGCCTACAATGAGCAGTTCTTC.

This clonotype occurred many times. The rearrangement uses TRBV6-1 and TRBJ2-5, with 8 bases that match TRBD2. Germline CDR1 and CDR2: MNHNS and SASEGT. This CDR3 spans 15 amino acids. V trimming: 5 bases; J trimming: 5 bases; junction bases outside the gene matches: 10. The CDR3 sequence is CASSYGAGGGETQYF. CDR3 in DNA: TGTGCCAGCAGTTACGGGGCGGGAGGCGGGGAGACCCAGTACTTC.

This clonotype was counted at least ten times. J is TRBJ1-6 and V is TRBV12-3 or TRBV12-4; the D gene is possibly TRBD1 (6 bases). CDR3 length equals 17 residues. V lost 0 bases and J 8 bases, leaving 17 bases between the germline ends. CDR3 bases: TGTGCCAGCAGTTTAGCGCTGGGGACACCAGGGGATTCACCCCTCCACTTT. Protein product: CASSLALGTPGDSPLHF.

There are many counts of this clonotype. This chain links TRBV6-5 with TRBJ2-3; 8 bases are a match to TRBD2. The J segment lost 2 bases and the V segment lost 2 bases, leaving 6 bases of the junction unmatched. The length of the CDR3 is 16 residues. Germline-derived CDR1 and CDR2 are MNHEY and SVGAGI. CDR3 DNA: TGTGCCAGCAGTTACATTGGCGGGAGGTACACAGATACGCAGTATTTT. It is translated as CASSYIGGRYTDTQYF.

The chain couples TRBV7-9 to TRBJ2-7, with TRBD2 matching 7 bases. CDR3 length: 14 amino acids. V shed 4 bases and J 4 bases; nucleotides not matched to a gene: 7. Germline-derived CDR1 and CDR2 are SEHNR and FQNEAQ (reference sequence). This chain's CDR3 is CASSSGLVGYEQYF. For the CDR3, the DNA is TGTGCCAGCAGCTCCGGACTAGTAGGGTACGAGCAGTACTTC.

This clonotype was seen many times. CDR3 in DNA: TGTGCCAGCAGCTTAGCGCGGGAGTATTTTGAGCAGTTCTTC. Residues: CASSLAREYFEQFF. The chain carries TRBV7-2 and TRBJ2-1; 7 positions agree with TRBD2. The germline V gene encodes CDR1 SGHTA and CDR2 FQGNSA. This CDR3 spans 14 amino acids. J was trimmed by 9 bases and V by 0 bases; bases with no gene match: 5.

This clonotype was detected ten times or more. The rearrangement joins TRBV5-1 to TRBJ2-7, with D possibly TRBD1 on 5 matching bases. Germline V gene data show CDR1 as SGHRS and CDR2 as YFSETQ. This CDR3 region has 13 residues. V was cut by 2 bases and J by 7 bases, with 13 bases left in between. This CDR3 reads CASSFRTGEEQYF. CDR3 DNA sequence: TGCGCCAGCAGCTTTAGAACAGGAGAAGAGCAGTACTTC.

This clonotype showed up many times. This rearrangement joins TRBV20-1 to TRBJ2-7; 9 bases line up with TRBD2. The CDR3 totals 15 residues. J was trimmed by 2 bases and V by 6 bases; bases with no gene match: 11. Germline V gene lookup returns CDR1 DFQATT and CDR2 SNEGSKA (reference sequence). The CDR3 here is CSATRMGLAAYEQYF. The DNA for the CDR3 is TGCAGTGCAACTCGGATGGGACTAGCTGCCTACGAGCAGTACTTC.

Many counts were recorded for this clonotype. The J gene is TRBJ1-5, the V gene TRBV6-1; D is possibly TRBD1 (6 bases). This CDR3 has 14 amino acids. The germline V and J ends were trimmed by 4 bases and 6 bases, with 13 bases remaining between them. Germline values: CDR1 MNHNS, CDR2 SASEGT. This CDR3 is CASSGGRVRQPQHF. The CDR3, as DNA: TGTGCCAGCAGTGGGGGGCGCGTTCGTCAGCCCCAGCATTTT.